These T cell receptor beta chains were read from a single sample in a study of cytomegalovirus exposure and HLA in healthy donors. TCRdb keeps only in-frame clones here, not all; method: immunoSEQ multiplex PCR. The profile shows around 200,000 clones, approximately 80% of them singletons. Sequencing used PBMCs. All receptors come from a girl between 5 and 17 years old in good health and CMV-seronegative. The CDR3 runs from the conserved cysteine through the conserved F or W. Each record gives: J gene, clone size, V gene, D gene, CDR3 DNA, CDR3 protein. A D gene is named only where the DNA matches it firmly. Expanded clones are given a class, and other clones once, few, many or no size at all.

>TRBJ1-3|once|TRBV4-1|-
TGCGCCAGCAGCCAATACACCTCAAAAGGAAACACCATATATTTT
CASSQYTSKGNTIYF
>TRBJ1-2|-|TRBV27|-
TGTGCCAGCAGTCCCGGTGTAGGGGAATATGGCTACACCTTC
CASSPGVGEYGYTF
>TRBJ1-4|once|TRBV7-9|-
TGTGCCAGCAGCTTAGAAGGGACTCCGGCGGGTGAAAAACTGTTTTTT
CASSLEGTPAGEKLFF
>TRBJ2-5|-|TRBV6-5|TRBD1
TGTGCCAGCAGTTATCTTGACAGGGGACCACAAGAGACCCAGTACTTC
CASSYLDRGPQETQYF
>TRBJ2-5|-|TRBV6-4|TRBD1
TGTGCCAGCAGTCTTCCCGGGACAGCGGATCGGGAACAAGAGACCCAGTACTTC
CASSLPGTADREQETQYF
>TRBJ1-1|-|TRBV7-3|-
TGTGCCAGCAGCTCTACAGGCTCGGACACTGAAGCTTTCTTT
CASSSTGSDTEAFF
>TRBJ1-4|-|TRBV6-1|-
TGTGCCAGCAATCCGACAGATAATGAAAAACTGTTTTTT
CASNPTDNEKLFF
>TRBJ2-1|-|TRBV5-1|TRBD1
TGCGCCAGCAGCTTGGCGCAGGGGGACTACAATGAGCAGTTCTTC
CASSLAQGDYNEQFF
>TRBJ2-3|-|TRBV6-1|-
TGTGCCAGCAGTGAAGGGGGGCAGAGGGGCGAATACCCAGTAGATACGCAGTATTTT
CASSEGGQRGEYPVDTQYF
>TRBJ2-3|-|TRBV7-2|TRBD1
TGTGCCAGCAGCTTGAGACAGGGCGATACGCAGTATTTT
CASSLRQGDTQYF
>TRBJ1-5|-|TRBV7-2|-
TGTGCCAGCAGCTTAGGAGGTGGACACGGCAATCAGCCCCAGCATTTT
CASSLGGGHGNQPQHF
>TRBJ1-2|-|TRBV4-3|TRBD1
TGCGCCAGCAGCCAAGATGGGGGGGGACAGGGGGACTATGGCTACACCTTC
CASSQDGGGQGDYGYTF
>TRBJ1-6|-|TRBV7-9|TRBD1
TGTGCCAGCAGCCCACCGGGACAGGAAAATTCACCCCTCCACTTT
CASSPPGQENSPLHF
>TRBJ2-7|-|TRBV5-6|-
TGTGCCAGCAGCTCCAGGATAGCGTACGAGCAGTACTTC
CASSSRIAYEQYF
>TRBJ1-1|-|TRBV18|TRBD1
TGTGCCAGCTCACCCTCCGGGACAGCCATGAACACTGAAGCTTTCTTT
CASSPSGTAMNTEAFF
>TRBJ1-2|-|TRBV7-9|-
TGTGCCAGCAGCTTAGTGGCAGACTATGGCTACACCTTC
CASSLVADYGYTF